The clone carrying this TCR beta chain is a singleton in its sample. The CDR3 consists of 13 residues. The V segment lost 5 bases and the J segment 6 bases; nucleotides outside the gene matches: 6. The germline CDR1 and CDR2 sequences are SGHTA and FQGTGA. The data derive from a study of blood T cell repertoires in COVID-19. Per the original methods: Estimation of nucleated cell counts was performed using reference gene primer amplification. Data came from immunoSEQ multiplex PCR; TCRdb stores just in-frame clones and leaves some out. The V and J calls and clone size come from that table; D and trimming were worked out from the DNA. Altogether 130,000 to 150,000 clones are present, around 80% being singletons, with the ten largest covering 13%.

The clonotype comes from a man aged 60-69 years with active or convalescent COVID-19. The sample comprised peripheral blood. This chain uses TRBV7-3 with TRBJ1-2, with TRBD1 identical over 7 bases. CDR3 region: CASSATGVDGYTF. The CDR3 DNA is TGTGCCAGCAGCGCTACAGGGGTGGATGGCTACACCTTC.